Presented here are 14 T cell receptor beta chains from one specimen sequenced in a study of shared clonotypes between healthy human individuals. TCRdb's copy holds only in-frame clones and misses some; the assay was immunoSEQ multiplex PCR. The sample includes about 1.4 million clones, approximately 97% seen only once; the top ten take more than 0.9%. Material for sequencing was naive CD4+ T cells sorted from blood. Subset indicated: CD45RA+ positively selected. The receptors shown here come from a man aged 25 to 40 in good health.

J is TRBJ1-3 and V is TRBV5-1; D is unresolved. This CDR3 spans 13 amino acids. CDR1 and CDR2 from the germline V gene are SGHRS and YFSETQ. The V end lost 1 base, the J end lost 3 bases, and 5 bases lay between the germline ends. CDR3 region: CASSLQIGNTIYF. The CDR3 nucleotides read TGCGCCAGCAGCTTGCAGATTGGAAACACCATATATTTT.

About this clone: The sample contains more than one DNA sequence encoding this CDR3. V usage is TRBV5-1 and J usage is TRBJ1-1; D is perhaps TRBD1 (5 bases). Germline CDR1 SGHRS, CDR2 YFSETQ. The CDR3 totals 14 residues. The V and J ends lost 0 bases and 3 bases respectively, with 9 bases between them. CDR3 bases: TGCGCCAGCAGCTTGGCCCGAGGGGACACTGAAGCTTTCTTT. It translates to CASSLARGDTEAFF.

The chain joins TRBV4-1 to TRBJ1-5, with a tentative D call TRBD1 (6 bases). Trimming removed 2 bases at V and 7 bases at J, with 15 bases between. The CDR3 spans 15 residues. Looked up from germline, CDR1 is MGHRA and CDR2 is YSYEKL. CDR3 sequence (DNA): TGCGCCAGCAGCCAATACTCCAGGGGAGGGCAGCCCCAGCATTTT. Amino acid sequence: CASSQYSRGGQPQHF.

This clone occurred once. In DNA form, the CDR3 reads TGTGCCAGCAGTTTATTCAGAGGGGGCAGTCAGCCCCAGCATTTT. This gives the protein CASSLFRGGSQPQHF. This chain links TRBV28 with TRBJ1-5; 7 bases fit TRBD1. CDR1 and CDR2 from the germline V gene are MDHEN and SYDVKM. The V and J ends lost 1 base and 6 bases, in that order; junction bases with no gene match: 6. This CDR3 has 15 amino acids.

The chain uses TRBV5-4 and TRBJ1-2, with 8 bases aligning to TRBD1. The CDR3 totals 15 residues. V lost 1 base to trimming and J lost 2 bases; unmatched junction nucleotides: 4. Germline V CDR1 and CDR2: SGHNT, YYREEE (reference sequence). CDR3 coding DNA: TGTGCCAGCAGCTTGAGGCAGGGGGCGAACTATGGCTACACCTTC. Its protein product is CASSLRQGANYGYTF.

A word on this clone: Other DNA sequences from this sample encode an identical CDR3 as well. The V and J genes are TRBV20-1 and TRBJ2-7; D might be TRBD2 (5 bases). Per the germline V gene, CDR1 is DFQATT and CDR2 is SNEGSKA (reference sequence). The V and J ends lost 5 bases and 3 bases respectively, with 8 bases between them. This CDR3 has 11 residues. The CDR3 loop reads CSALRGYEQYF. DNA of the CDR3: TGCAGTGCTCTTCGGGGCTACGAGCAGTACTTC.

The chain uses TRBV2 and TRBJ1-2; 8 bases fit TRBD1. This CDR3 spans 15 amino acids. The V gene's germline CDR1 is SNHLY and CDR2 FYNNEI. Germline trimming cut 4 bases from V and 6 bases from J; bases unmatched to any gene: 10. CDR3 protein: CASSGLRQGRNGYTF. The DNA for the CDR3 is TGTGCCAGCAGTGGGCTTAGACAGGGGAGAAATGGCTACACCTTC.

This clone was counted a single time. The chain carries TRBV6-1 and TRBJ2-5, with unresolved D. The germline V gene has CDR1 MNHNS and CDR2 SASEGT. The CDR3 runs to 13 residues. V lost 6 bases, J lost 4 bases, and 12 bases lay in between. CDR3 sequence: CASSQDHRETQYF. CDR3 DNA: TGTGCCAGCAGCCAGGACCACAGAGAGACCCAGTACTTC.

The V call is TRBV28, the J call TRBJ1-5; 8 bases match TRBD1. Germline V gives CDR1 MDHEN, CDR2 SYDVKM. V was pared by 6 bases and J by 0 bases, with 19 bases of the junction left unmatched. The CDR3 consists of 20 residues. The DNA for the CDR3 is TGTGCCAGCAGGAACCTCATTTCCGACAGGGGTCTATATAGCAATCAGCCCCAGCATTTT. Protein sequence: CASRNLISDRGLYSNQPQHF.

This chain joins TRBV18 and TRBJ1-3; D gene unclear. There are 13 residues in the CDR3. V shed 8 bases and J shed 0 bases, with 8 bases lying between them. Looked up from germline, CDR1 is KGHSH and CDR2 is LQKENI. The CDR3 reads CASHTSSGNTIYF. CDR3 DNA: TGTGCCAGCCATACGAGCTCTGGAAACACCATATATTTT.

The DNA for the CDR3 is TGTGCCAGCAGCCCGGGACTAGAATACACAGATACGCAGTATTTT. It yields the protein CASSPGLEYTDTQYF. This chain links TRBV7-9 with TRBJ2-3; 8 bases match TRBD2. Per the germline V gene, CDR1 is SEHNR and CDR2 is FQNEAQ (reference sequence). V was clipped by 5 bases and J by 2 bases; unmatched bases: 6. The CDR3 has 15 amino acids.

The V and J genes are TRBV15 and TRBJ2-7; TRBD2 aligns across 8 bases. The CDR3 consists of 14 residues. Germline V gene data show CDR1 as LNHNV and CDR2 as YYDKDF (reference sequence). J gave up 7 bases and V 0 bases, and 5 bases lay outside the gene matches. Written as DNA, the CDR3 is TGTGCCACCAGCAGAGAGAGACTAGCGAGTGAGCAGTACTTC. This encodes CATSRERLASEQYF.

The chain recombines TRBV4-3 with TRBJ2-3; 9 nucleotides match TRBD2. The CDR3 covers 15 residues. Germline CDR1 reads LGHNA; CDR2 reads YSLEER. Trimming removed 0 bases from V and 6 bases from J; junction bases left unmatched: 4. CDR3 protein: CASSQDRTSVDTQYF. The CDR3 DNA sequence: TGCGCCAGCAGCCAAGATAGGACTAGCGTCGATACGCAGTATTTT.

This chain links TRBV6-5 with TRBJ2-3; D may correspond to TRBD1 or TRBD2 (6 bases each). Per germline, CDR1 MNHEY and CDR2 SVGAGI. The CDR3 sequence is 14 residues long. Trimming shortened V by 10 bases and J by 5 bases, and 19 bases separated the two germline ends. DNA of the CDR3: TGTGCCACTCGTGGGGGGCGGAGGAGAGATACGCAGTATTTT. Protein sequence: CATRGGRRRDTQYF.